The clone carrying this TCR beta chain was detected once. The antigen is not known. The data belong to a study of chemoradiotherapy in HPV16-positive cancers. Samples were taken several times over chemoradiotherapy. This table comes from immunoSEQ multiplex PCR, and its TCRdb copy is limited to in-frame clones, with some not included. The repertoire holds just over 7,500 clones, with approximately 80% as singletons. Study observations and caveats: Functional assays defining HPV-specific T cells used only a couple of HPV16-positive patients.

Source: blood, taken from a patient who underwent chemoradiotherapy. The receptor was derived from a human donor with HPV-associated anogenital cancer.

In DNA form, the CDR3 reads TGTGCCTGGAGGGGACAGGGCAATCAGCCCCAGCATTTT. Its protein product is CAWRGQGNQPQHF. The chain has TRBV30 and TRBJ1-5, with 8 bases that match TRBD1. This CDR3 is 13 amino acids long. V was clipped by 3 bases and J by 2 bases; unmatched bases: 0. Germline V gene lookup returns CDR1 GTSNPN and CDR2 SVGIG (reference sequence).